This T cell receptor (beta chain) is drawn from a study of cytomegalovirus exposure and HLA in healthy donors. The study, taken as a whole, reports: Versus the approximately 670-donor mean, an Asian-associated ancestry cluster reportedly showed fewer N-insertions in a later analysis.

Worth noting for this clone: Its antigen is unknown.

V lost 6 bases and J lost 0; bases outside the gene matches: 7. This CDR3 region has 15 residues. CDR1 and CDR2 from the germline V gene are SGHNT and YYREEE (reference sequence). It was with 60 Vbeta and 13 Jbeta primers that the PCR ran. Sequenced by immunoSEQ multiplex PCR; TCRdb stores in-frame clones only, minus some. This sample contains approximately 50,000 clones. Material for sequencing was PBMCs. This receptor was identified in a female donor in good health and CMV-seronegative. The chain couples TRBV5-4 to TRBJ2-3; 7 positions match TRBD1. CDR3 sequence: CASNVRGLSTDTQYF. The CDR3 DNA follows: TGTGCCAGCAACGTGAGGGGGCTGAGCACAGATACGCAGTATTTT.